This T cell receptor beta chain stems from a study of T-cell memory formation after mild COVID-19. V lost 6 bases and J lost 0; bases outside the gene matches: 5. This CDR3 comprises 15 residues. Germline V lookup: CDR1 MNHNY, CDR2 SVGAGI (reference sequence). In its sample, this clonotype was seen a few times. The antigen is not known. Each CDR3 protein gets one entry after TCRdb re-called the 5' RACE reads with MiXCR. The sample consists of about 260,000 distinct CDR3 sequences, roughly 8% of them appearing once. Study conclusions and caveats: Whether second-wave clones peaking at day 37 were SARS-CoV-2 specific went unconfirmed.

The source material was PBMCs or a T cell subset sorted from them (not recorded which). V and J are TRBV6-6 and TRBJ1-2, with 9 bases identical to TRBD1. The receptor was derived from a man between 18 and 29 years old who had mild COVID-19 (a few samples of this study predate the infection). Cell type and time point are not known. The CDR3 region has the DNA TGTGCCAGCAGGGACAGGGGATCCGCTAACTATGGCTACACCTTC. Its protein is CASRDRGSANYGYTF.